This entry lists 14 T cell receptor beta chains sequenced from one sample in a study of blood T cell repertoires in COVID-19. Libraries were prepared by immunoSEQ multiplex PCR; TCRdb keeps only in-frame clonotypes and omits some of them. Among roughly 220,000 clones listed, about nine tenths were seen once. Specimen: PBMCs or T cells enriched from blood (not recorded which). Receptors were obtained from a woman aged 40 to 49 with acute COVID-19.

The chain couples TRBV6-4 to TRBJ2-2, with D tentatively TRBD2 (5 bases). Between the trimmed V and J ends, which lost 2 bases and 1 base, there was a span of 8 bases. CDR1 and CDR2 (germline): MRHNA, SNTAGT. The length of the CDR3 is 15 residues. In DNA form, the CDR3 reads TGTGCCAGCAGTGACGAAGGAGGGAACACCGGGGAGCTGTTTTTT. Translation gives CASSDEGGNTGELFF.

This chain uses TRBV7-9 with TRBJ1-2; D is undetermined. Germline V gene sequence: CDR1 SEHNR, CDR2 FQNEAQ (reference sequence). This CDR3 has 12 residues. Trimming left V 1 base short and J 8 bases short, with 8 bases between. The CDR3 loop reads CASSLVHPGYTF. CDR3 nucleotides: TGTGCCAGCAGCTTAGTACATCCAGGCTACACCTTC.

This chain joins TRBV5-1 and TRBJ1-1; D is perhaps TRBD1 (6 bases). The CDR3 runs 15 residues. Germline assignment: CDR1 SGHRS and CDR2 YFSETQ. Trimming took 6 bases from V and 8 from J, leaving 23 bases between them. CDR3: CASKPTSGTTTEAFF. The CDR3, as DNA: TGCGCCAGCAAACCTACTTCCGGGACAACGACCGAAGCTTTCTTT.

The V call is TRBV29-1, the J call TRBJ1-3; D is ambiguous. This CDR3 is built from 14 residues. Germline CDR1 and CDR2: SQVTM and ANQGSEA. With 7 bases removed from V and 0 bases from J, the gap between germline ends came to 13 bases. This chain's CDR3 is CSGLDGSSGNTIYF. The DNA for the CDR3 is TGCAGCGGGTTGGACGGGAGCTCTGGAAACACCATATATTTT.

The chain joins TRBV7-8 to TRBJ1-4; tentatively, D is TRBD1 (5 bases). The V gene lost 8 bases and the J gene lost 3 bases, with 13 bases spanning the gap. The germline gives CDR1 SGHVS, CDR2 FQNEAQ. The CDR3 sequence is 14 residues long. In DNA form, the CDR3 reads TGTGCCAGCGGGGGGAATGCGGCTAATGAAAAACTGTTTTTT. Translation gives CASGGNAANEKLFF.

This clone was recorded once. V is TRBV7-2 and J is TRBJ1-1; 7 positions match TRBD1. The CDR3 is 14 residues long. Germline lookup yields CDR1 SGHTA and CDR2 FQGNSA. J gave up 1 base and V 6 bases, and 5 bases lay outside the gene matches. The CDR3 reads CASRPRQGNTEAFF. The CDR3 DNA reads as TGTGCCAGCAGACCAAGACAGGGGAACACTGAAGCTTTCTTT.

V is TRBV18 and J is TRBJ1-4; 7 bases align to TRBD1. Germline V gene data show CDR1 as KGHSH and CDR2 as LQKENI. This CDR3 contains 14 residues. Losses at the gene ends were 6 bases for V and 8 bases for J; bases not matched to a gene: 9. The CDR3: CASSPTGFVEKLFF. In DNA form, the CDR3 reads TGTGCCAGCTCCCCGACAGGGTTCGTAGAAAAACTGTTTTTT.

The chain is built from TRBV27 and TRBJ1-1; D is unresolved. CDR1 is MNHEY and CDR2 is SMNVEV in the germline V gene (reference sequence). There are 14 residues in the CDR3. V lost 6 bases and J lost 8, with 19 bases in between. The CDR3 loop reads CASSPNFGREEAFF. The CDR3 nucleotides are TGTGCCAGCAGCCCTAACTTTGGACGGGAAGAAGCTTTCTTT.

V and J are TRBV7-6 and TRBJ1-5, with D maybe TRBD1 (6 bases). The CDR3 is 16 residues long. Germline V gene sequence: CDR1 SGHVS, CDR2 FNYEAQ. Trimming removed 5 bases at V and 5 bases at J, with 19 bases between. CDR3 sequence: CASSQIQGAWDQPQHF. The DNA for the CDR3 is TGTGCCAGCAGCCAAATACAGGGAGCATGGGATCAGCCCCAGCATTTT.

This chain links TRBV24-1 with TRBJ1-1; D may be TRBD1 (5 bases). Per the germline V gene, CDR1 is KGHDR and CDR2 is SFDVKD. V lost 7 bases and J lost 3, with 20 bases in between. The CDR3 has 16 amino acids. CDR3: CATRGLGGSADTEAFF. The CDR3 DNA sequence: TGTGCCACCAGGGGCTTGGGGGGGTCCGCGGACACTGAAGCTTTCTTT.

This chain links TRBV9 with TRBJ1-5; TRBD1 matches 7 bases. Per germline, CDR1 SGDLS and CDR2 YYNGEE. The CDR3 length is 14 residues. Losses at the gene ends were 3 bases for V and 4 bases for J; bases not matched to a gene: 4. CDR3 sequence: CASSGRDSNQPQHF. The CDR3 coding sequence is TGTGCCAGCAGCGGTCGGGACAGTAATCAGCCCCAGCATTTT.

The rearrangement joins TRBV6-5 to TRBJ2-7; TRBD2 agrees at 8 bases. Germline V gene lookup returns CDR1 MNHEY and CDR2 SVGAGI. Trimming cost V 6 bases and J 6 bases; bases outside gene matches: 13. The CDR3 covers 15 residues. The CDR3 spells CASSRDTTSGGEQYF. DNA for the CDR3: TGTGCCAGCAGCCGTGACACCACTAGCGGTGGCGAGCAGTACTTC.

J is TRBJ1-1 and V is TRBV18, with D unresolved. The CDR3 has 14 residues. The V gene lost 2 bases and the J gene lost 0 bases, with 7 bases spanning the gap. Germline V gene sequence: CDR1 KGHSH, CDR2 LQKENI. The CDR3 loop reads CASSPKHLNTEAFF. CDR3 sequence (DNA): TGTGCCAGCTCACCAAAGCATTTGAACACTGAAGCTTTCTTT.

The genes are TRBV18 and TRBJ1-1; 8 nucleotides align to TRBD1. The CDR3 is 17 residues long. Germline assignment: CDR1 KGHSH and CDR2 LQKENI. V dropped 1 base and J dropped 3; count of bases not matched to a gene: 10. CDR3 region: CASSPRLSGGAYTEAFF. CDR3 DNA sequence: TGTGCCAGCTCACCACGTTTGTCAGGGGGCGCGTACACTGAAGCTTTCTTT.